This T cell receptor (beta chain) was sequenced during a study of blood T cell repertoires in COVID-19. Here immunoSEQ multiplex PCR was the method, and the copy in TCRdb shows in-frame clones only, minus some. The sample consists of some 200,000 clones, around 94% of them appearing once. The CDR3 extends over 12 amino acids. Germline V lookup: CDR1 MNHEY, CDR2 SVGAGI. The V and J ends lost 6 bases and 7 bases respectively, with 13 bases between them. This sequence joins TRBV6-5 and TRBJ2-7, with D tentatively TRBD1 (5 bases). The material sequenced was peripheral blood. The clonotype originates from a young man with COVID-19, enrolled during active disease. CDR3 nucleotides: TGTGCCAGCAGAACAGGTTCAGGGGAGCAGTACTTC. Protein: CASRTGSGEQYF.